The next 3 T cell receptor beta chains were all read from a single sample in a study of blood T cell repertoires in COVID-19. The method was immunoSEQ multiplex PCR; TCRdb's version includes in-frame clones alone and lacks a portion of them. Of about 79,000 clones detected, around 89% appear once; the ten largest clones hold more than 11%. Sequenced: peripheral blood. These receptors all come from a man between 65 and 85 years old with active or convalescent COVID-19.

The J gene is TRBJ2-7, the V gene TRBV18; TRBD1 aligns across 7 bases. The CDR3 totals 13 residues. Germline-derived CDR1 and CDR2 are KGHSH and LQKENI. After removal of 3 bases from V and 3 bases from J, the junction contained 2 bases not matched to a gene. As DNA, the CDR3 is TGTGCCAGCTCACCGGGACAGTACTACGAGCAGTACTTC. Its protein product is CASSPGQYYEQYF.

CDR3 in DNA: TGTGCCAGCTCACAGGTCAGGTACAATGAGCAGTTCTTC. Protein sequence: CASSQVRYNEQFF. The chain employs TRBV18 and TRBJ2-1; no reliable D call. CDR1 and CDR2 (germline): KGHSH, LQKENI. V shed 4 bases and J shed 4 bases, with 8 bases lying between them. The CDR3 sequence is 13 residues long.

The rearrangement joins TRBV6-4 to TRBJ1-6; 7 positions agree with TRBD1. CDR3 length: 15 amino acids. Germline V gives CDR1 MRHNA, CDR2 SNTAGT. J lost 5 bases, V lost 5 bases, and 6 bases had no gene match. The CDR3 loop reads CASSPQTGNNSPLHF. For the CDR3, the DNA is TGTGCCAGCAGTCCGCAGACAGGGAATAATTCACCCCTCCACTTT.